Listed here are 7 T cell receptor beta chains from one sample, sequenced in a study of shared clonotypes between healthy human individuals. Sequencing was performed with immunoSEQ multiplex PCR; in TCRdb, only in-frame clones are kept and a portion is missing. The profile covers about 490,000 clones, with almost 80% appearing a single time and around 12% taken by the ten largest. The sequenced sample consisted of PBMCs. The receptor set was obtained from a woman between 35 and 50 years old in good health. Some clones in this sample may be carry-over from other donors' samples.

This clone is a singleton in its sample. The chain joins TRBV29-1 to TRBJ1-1; no firm D call. Germline CDR1 reads SQVTM; CDR2 reads ANQGSEA. Trimming pared 8 bases from V and 4 bases from J, leaving 20 bases between. The length of the CDR3 is 14 residues. The CDR3 sequence is CSSSVVGSGTEAFF. The CDR3 DNA follows: TGCAGCTCCTCCGTTGTTGGGTCGGGCACTGAAGCTTTCTTT.

V is TRBV15 and J is TRBJ2-3, with 8 bases identical to TRBD2. CDR1 is LNHNV, CDR2 YYDKDF, per germline (reference sequence). J lost 8 bases, V lost 5 bases, and 6 bases had no gene match. CDR3 length equals 13 residues. The CDR3 protein is CATSPDLAGTQYF. The CDR3 bases are TGTGCCACCAGCCCAGACCTAGCGGGTACGCAGTATTTT.

This clone has only one observation. The rearrangement joins TRBV28 to TRBJ2-2; D gene uncertain. Looked up from germline, CDR1 is MDHEN and CDR2 is SYDVKM. The CDR3 runs 15 residues. The V and J ends lost 1 base and 7 bases respectively, with 13 bases between them. As DNA, the CDR3 is TGTGCCAGCAGTTTATACCCCTCGTCTGTCGGGGAGCTGTTTTTT. This gives the protein CASSLYPSSVGELFF.

V and J are TRBV30 and TRBJ1-1; D is ambiguous. The germline CDR1 and CDR2 sequences are GTSNPN and SVGIG (reference sequence). Trimming stripped 0 bases from V and 4 bases from J, with 9 bases between. The CDR3 covers 13 residues. CDR3 nucleotide sequence: TGTGCCTGGAGTGTAGCGGAGAGCACTGAAGCTTTCTTT. Translated, it gives CAWSVAESTEAFF.

The chain has TRBV27 and TRBJ1-5; D remains unclear. The CDR3 runs to 12 residues. Germline V gene lookup returns CDR1 MNHEY and CDR2 SMNVEV (reference sequence). Trimming removed 6 bases from V and 4 bases from J, with 7 bases in between. Written as DNA, the CDR3 is TGTGCCAGCAGGGATCCTAATCAGCCCCAGCATTTT. Its protein product is CASRDPNQPQHF.

V gene TRBV9 combines with J gene TRBJ1-4, with D maybe TRBD1 (6 bases). Germline V CDR1 and CDR2: SGDLS, YYNGEE. V was trimmed by 0 bases and J by 8 bases, leaving 14 bases between them. There are 15 residues in the CDR3. Here the CDR3 reads CASSVARGAGEKLFF. As DNA, the CDR3 is TGTGCCAGCAGCGTAGCGCGGGGGGCAGGGGAAAAACTGTTTTTT.

The chain's CDR3 is CASSAGLTGELFF. The CDR3 DNA sequence: TGTGCCAGCAGCGCAGGGCTAACCGGGGAGCTGTTTTTT. This chain connects TRBV9 to TRBJ2-2; tentatively, D is TRBD1 (5 bases). With 3 bases removed from V and 5 bases from J, the gap between germline ends came to 8 bases. The CDR3 covers 13 residues. Germline V gives CDR1 SGDLS, CDR2 YYNGEE. Based on the CDR3 plus reference TRBV9 and TRBJ2-2, the full variable domain is DSGVTQTPKHLITATGQRVTLRCSPRSGDLSVYWYQQSLDQGLQFLIQYYNGEERAKGNILERFSAQQFPDLHSELNLSSLELGDSALYFCASSAGLTGELFFGEGSRLTVL.